This TCR beta chain appears in the sequencing data of a study of type 1 regulatory T cells. Across the whole study: This in vitro CD4 product, T-allo10, is enriched for Tr1 cells and alloantigen-specific.

TCRdb re-called the reads through MiXCR, storing one row per CDR3 protein. The sample has roughly 62,000 distinct CDR3 sequences, around 62% seen once; the top ten hold approximately 2%. As to this clonotype: Its antigen remains unidentified.

CDR3 size: 13 residues. Germline lookup yields CDR1 MNHNY and CDR2 SVGAGI (reference sequence). V was shortened by 11 bases and J by 5 bases, with 16 bases between the two germline ends. This chain links TRBV6-6 with TRBJ1-5; D is unclear. The TCR was taken from a human donor in good health. The sequencing sample was made of cultured non-Tr1 T cells, either the whole culture or a sorted T cell fraction (not recorded which). The CDR3 reads CAVAARPYQPQHF. As DNA, the CDR3 is TGTGCCGTCGCGGCTAGACCCTATCAGCCCCAGCATTTT.